The 2 T cell receptor beta chains below all came from one sample that was sequenced in a study of T cell repertoires in cytomegalovirus infection. A single record per CDR3 protein comes from TCRdb applying MiXCR to the reads. The top ten clones hold around a tenth of a sample with under 150,000 distinct CDR3 sequences, 8.8% of them seen once. Input material: PBMCs. The receptors originated from a human donor in good health (CMV status not recorded). Some clones in this sample may be carry-over from other donors' samples.

There are many counts of this clonotype. The genes are TRBV28 and TRBJ2-2; tentatively, D is TRBD1 (6 bases). The CDR3 contains 17 residues. V was trimmed by 3 bases and J by 3 bases, leaving 17 bases between them. CDR1 MDHEN and CDR2 SYDVKM come from the germline V gene. CDR3 protein: CASSFLRDKEDTGELFF. In DNA, the CDR3 is TGTGCCAGCAGTTTCCTCCGGGACAAGGAGGACACCGGGGAGCTGTTTTTT. Complete variable domain (other parts from reference TRBV28 and TRBJ2-2): DVKVTQSSRYLVKRTGEKVFLECVQDMDHENMFWYRQDPGLGLRLIYFSYDVKMKEKGDIPEGYSVSREKKERFSLILESASTNQTSMYLCASSFLRDKEDTGELFFGEGSRLTVL.

This clonotype was counted a few times. The V and J genes are TRBV7-6 and TRBJ2-1, with 8 bases matching TRBD1. Germline CDR1 reads SGHVS; CDR2 reads FNYEAQ. The CDR3 runs to 14 residues. V gave up 5 bases and J gave up 3 bases; unmatched junction bases: 3. CDR3 amino acids: CASSQQGDYNEQFF. CDR3 nucleotide sequence: TGTGCCAGCAGCCAACAGGGGGACTACAATGAGCAGTTCTTC.